This record covers a single T cell receptor beta chain. Its binding antigen is unknown. Base qualities are missing; no much larger clone stands one base away. Each collaborating institution followed its own protocols to collect whole blood in K2EDTA tubes. Collaborator samples were shipped for TCRbeta analysis as frozen whole blood, isolated PBMCs, or DNA extracted from either sample type. This sample stems from a study of blood T cell repertoires in COVID-19 (dated by TCRdb to 2018 to 2020). In the study overall: Collaborator samples came from the United States, Italy and Spain and covered acute and convalescent phases of COVID-19. Samples were obtained from the ongoing ImmuneRACE study (first 160 participants) and from 1,200 or so subjects provided by 6 global collaborators. A de-identified subject ID, COVID-19 status, age in years and sex were almost always included in the sample metadata. Subjects who had been exposed to COVID-19, were actively infected with it, or had recovered from it provided the deeply sampled blood TCRbeta repertoires that made up the dataset. The prospective study material was composed of cDNA or gDNA derived from T cells, B-cell-depleted T cells, or PBMCs. The repertoires were made available in a free public database intended to serve as a resource for research on the immune response to SARS-CoV-2. Where available, HLA class I and class II types were obtained from metadata supplied by the sample provider rather than from assay-based typing. Broad study findings and their caveats: The amount of clinical and demographic metadata varied by source and participant and was provided uncurated.

Sequences LGHNA (CDR1) and YNFKEQ (CDR2) are obtained from the germline V gene. From the cysteine through the phenylalanine, the CDR3 covers 17 amino acids. Only the CDR3 DNA is retained, 51 bases long and in frame from the first base. Ends trimmed: V by 1 base, J by 3 bases; bases unmatched to a gene: 11. TCRbeta CDR3 regions were amplified from genomic DNA using the immunoSEQ Assay, a bias-controlled multiplex PCR. In the authors' own workflow: The number of nucleated cells in each sample was estimated by amplification of reference gene primers within the assay. To quantify the absolute abundance of each unique TCRbeta CDR3 rearrangement, sequence reads were collapsed and filtered. For each sample, productive Simpson clonality was calculated by taking the square root of Simpson's diversity index across productive rearrangements. Here the immuneACCESS table is served through TCRdb, limited to in-frame sequences with V and J called. Missing clones are a known gap in these copies; in checked studies unresolved V genes cover under half, and the rest lacks a known reason. V and J calls and clone size are as listed in that table; D and trimming were resolved from the DNA. The sample table holds around 69,000 clones, of which about 82% were seen once. The biggest ten clones account for under 2% of the sample.

The chain is made from TRBV4-2 and TRBJ1-2, and 7 junctional nucleotides match TRBD1. Sequencing used peripheral blood. This TCR came from a woman between 55 and 75 years old with acute or convalescent COVID-19. The encoded CDR3 is CASSQGRRTGAHYGYTF. The bases read TGTGCCAGCAGCCAAGGTCGTAGAACAGGGGCTCACTATGGCTACACCTTC.